The 18 T cell receptor beta chains presented below share a single source sample, sequenced in a study of regulatory T cells in long-lasting Graves disease. For TCR beta, libraries came from iRepertoire HTBI primers and Arm-PCR of CDR3 regions. TCRdb reprocessed the multiplex PCR reads via MiXCR and lists one record per CDR3 protein. The top ten hold roughly 13% of the sample, which has 350,000 to 500,000 distinct CDR3 sequences, roughly 21% seen once. Time point indicated: persistent/refractory GD, antithyroid drugs over 5 years with positive TRAb. From PBMCs, RNA was extracted and then used to make the TCR library. The sequenced sample was peripheral blood mononuclear cells (PBMCs), obtained when the disease was refractory, from a patient treated with antithyroid drugs. Receptor source: a female donor with Graves disease.

This clonotype was recorded many times. The chain has TRBV2 and TRBJ1-2, with D uncertain. V lost 8 bases and J lost 0, with 10 bases in between. The CDR3 has 13 residues. Germline-derived CDR1 and CDR2 are SNHLY and FYNNEI. In nucleotides, the CDR3 is TGTGCCAGCTATATCCGGACTAACTATGGCTACACCTTC. Its translation is CASYIRTNYGYTF.

This clonotype was detected ten times or more. The chain links TRBV28 to TRBJ1-5; D gene unclear. Germline V gives CDR1 MDHEN, CDR2 SYDVKM. The CDR3 covers 12 residues. V dropped 5 bases and J dropped 6 bases, with 8 bases sitting between them. CDR3 amino acids: CASSLRRQPQHF. The CDR3 nucleotides read TGTGCCAGCAGTCTCCGGCGTCAGCCCCAGCATTTT.

The chain carries TRBV25-1 and TRBJ2-7, with TRBD2 matching over 8 bases. Losses at the gene ends were 1 base for V and 5 bases for J; bases not matched to a gene: 22. Looked up from germline, CDR1 is MGHDK and CDR2 is SYGVNS. The CDR3 is 20 residues long. CDR3: CASSELREGSSGIFRHEQYF. The CDR3 nucleotides read TGTGCCAGCAGTGAATTAAGAGAGGGTAGTAGCGGGATATTTCGCCACGAGCAGTACTTC.

The chain joins TRBV19 to TRBJ2-7; TRBD2 matches 8 bases. CDR1 LNHDA and CDR2 SQIVND come from the germline V gene (reference sequence). V gave up 6 bases and J gave up 3 bases; unmatched junction bases: 22. The CDR3 sequence is 19 residues long. DNA for the CDR3: TGTGCCAGTAGCCCGGCGGCCAGCGGGGGTGTCTTAGCCCTCTACGAGCAGTACTTC. Translation gives CASSPAASGGVLALYEQYF.

Only a few counts were recorded for this clonotype. The chain recombines TRBV12-3 or TRBV12-4 with TRBJ2-7, with 9 bases that match TRBD1. V lost 7 bases to trimming and J lost 6 bases; unmatched junction nucleotides: 10. The length of the CDR3 is 14 residues. The CDR3 DNA follows: TGTGCCAGCAAATCCCGGGACAGGGCTCGCGAGCAGTACTTC. Its protein is CASKSRDRAREQYF.

The chain combines TRBV28 with TRBJ1-1; 12 positions agree with TRBD1. Germline V gene sequence: CDR1 MDHEN, CDR2 SYDVKM. This CDR3 comprises 16 residues. The J segment lost 3 bases and the V segment lost 2 bases, leaving 4 bases of the junction unmatched. CDR3 nucleotides: TGTGCCAGCAGTTTACCCGGGACAGGGGGCTACACTGAAGCTTTCTTT. Residues: CASSLPGTGGYTEAFF.

This clonotype appeared many times. This chain links TRBV6-5 with TRBJ2-2, with D unclear. This CDR3 comprises 15 residues. Per germline, CDR1 MNHEY and CDR2 SVGAGI. The V and J ends lost 0 bases and 5 bases respectively, with 10 bases between them. The CDR3 DNA follows: TGTGCCAGCAGTTACTCGTACCATCGGACCGGGGAGCTGTTTTTT. This gives the protein CASSYSYHRTGELFF.

In this sample, this clonotype turned up many times. The rearrangement joins TRBV3-1 to TRBJ1-4; 9 bases match TRBD1. In germline, CDR1 is LGHDT, CDR2 YNNKEL (reference sequence). J was trimmed by 7 bases and V by 6 bases; bases with no gene match: 6. The CDR3 is made up of 14 amino acids. DNA of the CDR3: TGTGCCAGCAGAGGGACAGGGCGGGCTGAAAAACTGTTTTTT. This gives the protein CASRGTGRAEKLFF.

This clonotype was seen only a few times. This rearrangement joins TRBV28 to TRBJ2-3; tentatively, D is TRBD2 (6 bases). Germline lookup yields CDR1 MDHEN and CDR2 SYDVKM. Deletions cut 1 base from V and 11 bases from J, with 19 bases between. The CDR3 runs 15 residues. The CDR3 loop is CASSLSAAGRWEQYF. In nucleotides, the CDR3 is TGTGCCAGCAGTTTATCGGCGGCTGGGAGGTGGGAGCAGTATTTT.

This clonotype was counted at least ten times. The gene calls are TRBV28 and TRBJ2-5; 8 nucleotides line up with TRBD2. Trimming cost V 3 bases and J 6 bases; bases outside gene matches: 9. The germline CDR1 and CDR2 sequences are MDHEN and SYDVKM. The CDR3 length is 15 residues. DNA of the CDR3: TGTGCCAGCAGTTTGAGCGGGAGTAGTAGGAAGACCCAGTACTTC. This codes for CASSLSGSSRKTQYF.

This clonotype was seen ten or more times. The CDR3 reads CASKDRRMNTEAFF. The DNA of the CDR3 is TGTGCCAGTAAAGATCGCAGGATGAACACTGAAGCTTTCTTT. J is TRBJ1-1 and V is TRBV19, with unresolved D. The CDR3 loop spans 14 amino acids. Trimming left V 7 bases short and J 0 bases short, with 12 bases between. CDR1 LNHDA and CDR2 SQIVND come from the germline V gene (reference sequence).

The chain recombines TRBV6-2 or TRBV6-3 with TRBJ2-2; 13 bases are shared with TRBD2. The CDR3 contains 17 residues. V trimming: 0 bases; J trimming: 7 bases; junction bases outside the gene matches: 5. CDR1 is MNHEY, CDR2 SVGEGT, per germline. Written as DNA, the CDR3 is TGTGCCAGCAGTTACTCCACTAGCGGGAGGGATGGCGGGGAGCTGTTTTTT. Amino acids: CASSYSTSGRDGGELFF.

This clonotype turned up a few times. The chain joins TRBV6-1 to TRBJ1-4; 12 bases are shared with TRBD1. J was trimmed by 10 bases and V by 5 bases; bases with no gene match: 8. This CDR3 has 15 amino acids. Germline V gives CDR1 MNHNS, CDR2 SASEGT. This chain's CDR3 is CASSTTGTGGGKLFF. In DNA, the CDR3 is TGTGCCAGCAGTACAACCGGGACAGGGGGCGGAAAACTGTTTTTT.

The genes are TRBV5-4 and TRBJ1-1; D unresolved. CDR1 is SGHNT, CDR2 YYREEE, per germline (reference sequence). The CDR3 runs 14 residues. V was trimmed by 2 bases and J by 2 bases, leaving 10 bases between them. This chain's CDR3 is CASSFRASNTEAFF. The CDR3 nucleotides are TGTGCCAGCAGCTTCCGGGCCTCAAACACTGAAGCTTTCTTT.

This clonotype was recorded many times. The rearrangement joins TRBV6-1 to TRBJ2-2, with TRBD2 matching over 11 bases. The V segment lost 6 bases and the J segment 3 bases; nucleotides outside the gene matches: 12. The CDR3 totals 18 residues. Germline assignment: CDR1 MNHNS and CDR2 SASEGT. The CDR3 sequence: CASRGNTGLAGDTGELFF. The CDR3 DNA follows: TGTGCCAGCAGAGGGAACACTGGACTAGCGGGTGACACCGGGGAGCTGTTTTTT.

This clonotype has a count of ten or more. The genes are TRBV7-9 and TRBJ2-5; 11 bases match TRBD1. This CDR3 comprises 13 residues. Germline V lookup: CDR1 SEHNR, CDR2 FQNEAQ (reference sequence). The V gene end was trimmed by 11 bases and the J gene end by 5 bases; junction bases not matched to a gene: 7. For the CDR3, the DNA is TGTGCCGGTCGGACAGGGGGCTCGGAGACCCAGTACTTC. Translation: CAGRTGGSETQYF.

This clonotype came up many times. The rearrangement links TRBV12-3 or TRBV12-4 to TRBJ1-1; D uncertain. The V and J ends lost 6 bases and 3 bases respectively, with 17 bases between them. CDR3 length: 15 amino acids. CDR3 residues: CASRPLQRTYTEAFF. CDR3 DNA: TGTGCCAGCAGGCCTCTTCAACGTACCTACACTGAAGCTTTCTTT.

Ten or more counts support this clonotype. V gene TRBV29-1 combines with J gene TRBJ2-2; unclear D gene. Looked up from germline, CDR1 is SQVTM and CDR2 is ANQGSEA. This CDR3 is built from 13 residues. The V end lost 6 bases, the J end lost 4 bases, and 12 bases lay between the germline ends. CDR3 loop: CSVVGWATGELFF. CDR3 nucleotides: TGCAGCGTCGTGGGATGGGCCACCGGGGAGCTGTTTTTT.